The 16 T cell receptor beta chains given below trace back to one sample, sequenced in a study of blood T cell repertoires in COVID-19. Libraries were prepared by immunoSEQ multiplex PCR; TCRdb keeps only in-frame clonotypes and omits some of them. The data show about 100,000 clones, roughly 84% seen once. Source material: peripheral blood. The receptors stem from a man aged 25 to 45 in a cohort sampled during active COVID-19.

A single count supports this clone. The J gene is TRBJ2-3, the V gene TRBV6-6; tentative D call: TRBD2 (5 bases). CDR1 and CDR2 (germline): MNHNY, SVGAGI (reference sequence). CDR3 length: 12 residues. V lost 6 bases and J 5 bases, leaving 9 bases between the germline ends. CDR3 sequence reads: CASRFGVDTQYF. The CDR3, as DNA: TGTGCCAGCAGGTTCGGGGTAGATACGCAGTATTTT.

The rearrangement links TRBV12-3 or TRBV12-4 to TRBJ1-4; D not certain. V was clipped by 3 bases and J by 7 bases, with 9 bases between them. This CDR3 has 13 residues. DNA for the CDR3: TGTGCCAGCAGTTTTCGAGGCTTTGAAAAACTGTTTTTT. This sequence encodes CASSFRGFEKLFF.

The chain carries TRBV5-1 and TRBJ2-1; D remains unclear. V lost 0 bases, J lost 8 bases, and 6 bases lay in between. The CDR3 runs 12 residues. Germline loops: CDR1 SGHRS, CDR2 YFSETQ. The DNA of the CDR3 is TGCGCCAGCAGCTTGGATGAGTATGAGCAGTTCTTC. Translation gives CASSLDEYEQFF.

The chain is built from TRBV30 and TRBJ2-7; 7 bases map to TRBD1. The CDR3 contains 14 residues. The V gene end was trimmed by 2 bases and the J gene end by 7 bases; junction bases not matched to a gene: 11. Germline assignment: CDR1 GTSNPN and CDR2 SVGIG (reference sequence). The CDR3 reads CAWSMRTGVGEQYF. The DNA of the CDR3 is TGTGCCTGGAGTATGCGGACAGGCGTCGGGGAGCAGTACTTC.

There are a few counts of this clone. The CDR3 reads CASSQEPGVTSEKLFF. CDR3 in DNA: TGCGCCAGCAGCCAAGAACCGGGGGTGACGTCGGAAAAACTGTTTTTT. V gene TRBV4-3 combines with J gene TRBJ1-4; the D gene is possibly TRBD1 (5 bases). The CDR3 contains 16 residues. Germline V gene sequence: CDR1 LGHNA, CDR2 YSLEER. Between the trimmed V and J ends, which lost 0 bases and 8 bases, there was a span of 16 bases.

The chain combines TRBV2 with TRBJ2-7; 7 bases align to TRBD2. The CDR3 has 15 residues. Germline-derived CDR1 and CDR2 are SNHLY and FYNNEI. V was clipped by 6 bases and J by 6 bases; unmatched bases: 14. The CDR3 sequence is CASRIGLEFFREQYF. CDR3 DNA sequence: TGTGCCAGCAGAATAGGACTAGAGTTTTTTCGCGAGCAGTACTTC.

The chain employs TRBV11-2 and TRBJ2-2, with 9 nucleotides matching TRBD1. Germline V gene sequence: CDR1 SGHAT, CDR2 FQNNGV. This CDR3 spans 18 amino acids. With 5 bases clipped from V and 7 bases from J, the junction kept 17 bases outside the gene matches. CDR3 in DNA: TGTGCCAGCAGCCCGCGATACCCGGGACAGGGCTTTGGCGGGGAGCTGTTTTTT. It translates to CASSPRYPGQGFGGELFF.

The chain employs TRBV7-2 and TRBJ2-5, with 7 positions matching TRBD2. There are 17 residues in the CDR3. Germline CDR1 is SGHTA and CDR2 is FQGNSA. Trimming cost V 1 base and J 4 bases; bases outside gene matches: 12. CDR3 sequence: CASSLGRSSGLGETQYF. The CDR3 coding sequence is TGTGCCAGCAGCTTAGGTCGGTCTAGCGGCTTGGGAGAGACCCAGTACTTC.

The chain links TRBV19 to TRBJ1-4; D might be TRBD1 (5 bases). This CDR3 spans 15 amino acids. The V end was cut by 7 bases, the J end by 3 bases, with 15 bases between. Germline V gene data show CDR1 as LNHDA and CDR2 as SQIVND (reference sequence). The CDR3 loop reads CASMETPGANEKLFF. CDR3 bases: TGTGCCAGTATGGAGACCCCGGGGGCTAATGAAAAACTGTTTTTT.

The CDR3 DNA follows: TGTGCCAGCAAAAGAGGGTCAACTAATGAAAAACTGTTTTTT. Encoded protein: CASKRGSTNEKLFF. This chain joins TRBV6-5 and TRBJ1-4; D unresolved. The germline CDR1 and CDR2 sequences are MNHEY and SVGAGI. This CDR3 is 14 amino acids long. Trimming took off 7 bases at V and 0 bases at J, with 9 bases between the two ends.

The chain carries TRBV6-6 and TRBJ1-2; TRBD1 might be the D (6 bases). Germline CDR1 and CDR2: MNHNY and SVGAGI (reference sequence). Trimming pared 2 bases from V and 1 base from J, leaving 8 bases between. This CDR3 comprises 14 residues. The DNA for the CDR3 is TGTGCCAGCAGTTACGACAGGATTAACTATGGCTACACCTTC. Translation gives CASSYDRINYGYTF.

This chain connects TRBV5-1 to TRBJ1-2, with TRBD1 identical over 7 bases. The CDR3 totals 13 residues. The V gene's germline CDR1 is SGHRS and CDR2 YFSETQ. After removal of 4 bases from V and 8 bases from J, the junction contained 8 bases not matched to a gene. CDR3 DNA: TGCGCCAGCAGCCCGGGACAGCCCAACGGCTACACCTTC. Protein product: CASSPGQPNGYTF. Filled out from reference TRBV5-1 and TRBJ1-2, the complete variable domain reads KAGVTQTPRYLIKTRGQQVTLSCSPISGHRSVSWYQQTPGQGLQFLFEYFSETQRNKGNFPGRFSGRQFSNSRSEMNVSTLELGDSALYLCASSPGQPNGYTFGSGTRLTVV.

The V call is TRBV6-6, the J call TRBJ2-7; the match to TRBD1 covers 7 bases. Germline CDR1 MNHNY, CDR2 SVGAGI (reference sequence). The CDR3 runs to 14 residues. The V and J ends lost 5 bases and 0 bases, in that order; junction bases with no gene match: 4. The CDR3 coding sequence is TGTGCCAGCAGTAGGGACAGCAACTCCTACGAGCAGTACTTC. It yields the protein CASSRDSNSYEQYF.

The chain links TRBV10-1 to TRBJ1-2; 7 nucleotides match TRBD1. V lost 6 bases to trimming and J lost 2 bases; unmatched junction nucleotides: 3. Germline-derived CDR1 and CDR2 are WNHNN and SYGVQD (reference sequence). The CDR3 covers 13 residues. The CDR3 loop is CASSSQGNYGYTF. In nucleotides, the CDR3 is TGCGCCAGCAGCTCACAGGGGAACTATGGCTACACCTTC.

The chain links TRBV24-1 to TRBJ2-7, with 10 bases fitting TRBD1. The CDR3 has 16 residues. V gave up 3 bases and J gave up 5 bases; unmatched junction bases: 9. Germline V CDR1 and CDR2: KGHDR, SFDVKD. The CDR3 protein is CATSDPTGTGDHEQYF. The CDR3 nucleotides read TGTGCCACCAGTGATCCCACCGGGACAGGGGATCACGAGCAGTACTTC.

This chain links TRBV7-2 with TRBJ2-3; possibly TRBD1 for D (5 bases). The CDR3 runs 11 residues. In germline, CDR1 is SGHTA, CDR2 FQGNSA. V lost 8 bases and J lost 2, with 5 bases in between. CDR3 in amino acids: CASGATDTQYF. CDR3 in DNA: TGTGCCAGCGGGGCCACAGATACGCAGTATTTT.